This record covers a single TCR beta chain. Antigen specificity is unknown. These data originate in a study of T cell repertoires in cytomegalovirus infection. Study summary: CMV epitopes used comprised recently identified HLA-C-restricted ones and well-studied HLA-B-restricted ones. Public TCR beta signatures provided an indication of both CMV infection and a matching HLA type.

TCRdb itself ran the reads through MiXCR, one entry per CDR3 protein. Of approximately 730,000 distinct CDR3 sequences in the sample, approximately 33% were seen once. Findings of the study overall: The study identified carriers of CMV plus the relevant HLA from cumulative public TCR beta family frequency. The study found HLA-C-restricted CMV-specific TCR beta clonotypes dominating the ex vivo response.

The CDR3 length is 15 residues. Germline lookup yields CDR1 SGHDN and CDR2 FVKESK. J lost 6 bases, V lost 3 bases, and 9 bases had no gene match. The chain carries TRBV14 and TRBJ2-7; TRBD2 aligns across 9 bases. This clonotype was obtained from a human donor in good health (CMV status not recorded). Some clones in this sample may be carry-over from other donors' samples. Sequencing used cultured PBMCs, obtained from culture after CMV antigen stimulation. The DNA of the CDR3 is TGTGCCAGCAGCCAGTTGAAAGGACTAGCGTTCGAGCAGTACTTC. Its protein product is CASSQLKGLAFEQYF.